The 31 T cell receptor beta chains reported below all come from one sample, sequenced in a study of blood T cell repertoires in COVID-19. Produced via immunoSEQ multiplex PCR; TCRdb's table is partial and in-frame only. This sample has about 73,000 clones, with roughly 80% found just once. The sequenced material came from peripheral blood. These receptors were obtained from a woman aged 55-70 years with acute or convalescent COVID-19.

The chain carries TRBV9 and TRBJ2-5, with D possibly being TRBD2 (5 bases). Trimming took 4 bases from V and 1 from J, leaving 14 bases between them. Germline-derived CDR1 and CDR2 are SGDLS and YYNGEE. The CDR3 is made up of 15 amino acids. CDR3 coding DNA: TGTGCCAGCAGCCTGGGAGCGGTGACCCAAGAGACCCAGTACTTC. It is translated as CASSLGAVTQETQYF. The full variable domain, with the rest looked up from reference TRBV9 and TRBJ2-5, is DSGVTQTPKHLITATGQRVTLRCSPRSGDLSVYWYQQSLDQGLQFLIQYYNGEERAKGNILERFSAQQFPDLHSELNLSSLELGDSALYFCASSLGAVTQETQYFGPGTRLLVL.

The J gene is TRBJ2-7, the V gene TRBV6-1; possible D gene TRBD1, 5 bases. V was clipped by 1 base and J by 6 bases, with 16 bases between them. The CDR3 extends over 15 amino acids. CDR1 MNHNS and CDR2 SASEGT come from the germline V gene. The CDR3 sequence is CASSEGGLKGFEQYF. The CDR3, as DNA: TGTGCCAGCAGTGAAGGGGGCCTGAAAGGATTCGAGCAGTACTTC.

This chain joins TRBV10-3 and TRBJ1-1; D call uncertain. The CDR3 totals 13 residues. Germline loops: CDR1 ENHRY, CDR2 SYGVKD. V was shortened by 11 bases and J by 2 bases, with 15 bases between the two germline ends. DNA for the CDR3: TGTGCCGCCGCGGGGAAGGAAAACACTGAAGCTTTCTTT. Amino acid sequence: CAAAGKENTEAFF.

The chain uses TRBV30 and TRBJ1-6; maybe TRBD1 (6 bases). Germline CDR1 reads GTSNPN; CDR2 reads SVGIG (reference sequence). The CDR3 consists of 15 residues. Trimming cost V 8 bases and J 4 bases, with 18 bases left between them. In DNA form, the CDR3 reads TGTGCCCAGACCTTGGGGGACACTTATAATTCACCCCTCCACTTT. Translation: CAQTLGDTYNSPLHF. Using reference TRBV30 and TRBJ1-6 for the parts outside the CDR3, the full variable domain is SQTIHQWPATLVQPVGSPLSLECTVEGTSNPNLYWYRQAAGRGLQLLFYSVGIGQISSEVPQNLSASRPQDRQFILSSKKLLLSDSGFYLCAQTLGDTYNSPLHFGNGTRLTVT.

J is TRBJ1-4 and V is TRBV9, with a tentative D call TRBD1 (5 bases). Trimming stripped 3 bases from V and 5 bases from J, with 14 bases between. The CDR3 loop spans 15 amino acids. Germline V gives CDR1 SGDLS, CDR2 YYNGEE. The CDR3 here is CASSAYSGFNEKLFF. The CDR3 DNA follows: TGTGCCAGCAGCGCCTACTCAGGGTTCAATGAAAAACTGTTTTTT. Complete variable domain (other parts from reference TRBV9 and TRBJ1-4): DSGVTQTPKHLITATGQRVTLRCSPRSGDLSVYWYQQSLDQGLQFLIQYYNGEERAKGNILERFSAQQFPDLHSELNLSSLELGDSALYFCASSAYSGFNEKLFFGSGTQLSVL.

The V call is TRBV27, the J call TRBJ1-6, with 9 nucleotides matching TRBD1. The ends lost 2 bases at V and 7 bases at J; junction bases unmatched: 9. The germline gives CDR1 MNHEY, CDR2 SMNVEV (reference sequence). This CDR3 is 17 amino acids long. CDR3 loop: CASSLLTGGMGNSPLHF. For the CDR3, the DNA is TGTGCCAGCAGTTTACTCACAGGGGGCATGGGGAATTCACCCCTCCACTTT.

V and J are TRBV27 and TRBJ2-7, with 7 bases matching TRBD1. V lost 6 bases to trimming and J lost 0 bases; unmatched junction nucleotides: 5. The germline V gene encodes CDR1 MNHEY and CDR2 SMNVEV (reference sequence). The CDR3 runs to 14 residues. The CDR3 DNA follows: TGTGCCAGCAGAACACAGGGGAGCTCCTACGAGCAGTACTTC. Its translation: CASRTQGSSYEQYF.

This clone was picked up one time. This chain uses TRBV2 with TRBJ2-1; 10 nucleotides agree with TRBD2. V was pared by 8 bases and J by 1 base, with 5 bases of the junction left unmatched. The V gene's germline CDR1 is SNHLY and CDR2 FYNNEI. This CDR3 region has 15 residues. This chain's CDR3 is CASRQTSGSYNEQFF. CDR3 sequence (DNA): TGTGCCAGCCGTCAGACTAGCGGGTCCTACAATGAGCAGTTCTTC.

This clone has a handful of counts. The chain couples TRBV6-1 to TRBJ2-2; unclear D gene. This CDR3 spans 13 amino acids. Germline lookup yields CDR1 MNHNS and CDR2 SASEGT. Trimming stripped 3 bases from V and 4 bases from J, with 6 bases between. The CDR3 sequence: CASSDSLTGELFF. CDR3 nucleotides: TGTGCCAGCAGTGATTCCCTCACCGGGGAGCTGTTTTTT.

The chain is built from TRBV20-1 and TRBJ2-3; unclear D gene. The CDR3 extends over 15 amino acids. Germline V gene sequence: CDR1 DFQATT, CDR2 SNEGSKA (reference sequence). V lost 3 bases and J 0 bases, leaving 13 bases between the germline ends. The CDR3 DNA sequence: TGCAGTGCTAGTGGTGGGCGCTCTAGCACAGATACGCAGTATTTT. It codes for CSASGGRSSTDTQYF.

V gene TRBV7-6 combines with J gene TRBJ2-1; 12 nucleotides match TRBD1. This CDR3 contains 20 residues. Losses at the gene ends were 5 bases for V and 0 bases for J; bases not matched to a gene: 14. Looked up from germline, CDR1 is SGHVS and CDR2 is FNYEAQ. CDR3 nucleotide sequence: TGTGCCAGCAGCCTCGCCCGGGACAGGGGGCTTAAAAGCTCCTACAATGAGCAGTTCTTC. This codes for CASSLARDRGLKSSYNEQFF.

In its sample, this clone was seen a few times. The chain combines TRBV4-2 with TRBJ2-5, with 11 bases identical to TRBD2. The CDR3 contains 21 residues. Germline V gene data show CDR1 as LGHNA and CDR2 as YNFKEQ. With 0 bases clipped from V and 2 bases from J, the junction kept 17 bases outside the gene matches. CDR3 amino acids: CASSQDFNPHSGREVQETQYF. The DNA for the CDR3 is TGTGCCAGCAGCCAAGATTTCAACCCACATAGCGGGAGGGAGGTTCAAGAGACCCAGTACTTC.

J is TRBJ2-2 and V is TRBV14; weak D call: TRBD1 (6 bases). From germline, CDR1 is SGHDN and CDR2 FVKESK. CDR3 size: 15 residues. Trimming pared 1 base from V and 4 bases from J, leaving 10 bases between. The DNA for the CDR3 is TGTGCCAGCAGCCAAGTCGTGGGGGCCACCGGGGAGCTGTTTTTT. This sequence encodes CASSQVVGATGELFF.

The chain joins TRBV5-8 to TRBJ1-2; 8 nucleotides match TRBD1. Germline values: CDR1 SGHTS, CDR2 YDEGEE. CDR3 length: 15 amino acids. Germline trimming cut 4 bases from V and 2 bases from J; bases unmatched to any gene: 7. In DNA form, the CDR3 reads TGTGCCAGCAGCGGTCACAGGGGGAAGAACTATGGCTACACCTTC. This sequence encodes CASSGHRGKNYGYTF.

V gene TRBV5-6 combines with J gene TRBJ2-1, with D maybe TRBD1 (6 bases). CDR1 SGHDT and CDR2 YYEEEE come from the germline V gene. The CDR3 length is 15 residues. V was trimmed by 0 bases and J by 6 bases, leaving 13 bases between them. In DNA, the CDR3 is TGTGCCAGCAGCTTGGCAGGGGCGCGGGTCAATGAGCAGTTCTTC. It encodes CASSLAGARVNEQFF.

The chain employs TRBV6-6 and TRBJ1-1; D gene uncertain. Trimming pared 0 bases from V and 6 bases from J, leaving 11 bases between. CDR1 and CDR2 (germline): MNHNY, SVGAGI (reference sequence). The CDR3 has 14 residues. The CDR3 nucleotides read TGTGCCAGCAGTTACTCTTACACGGAGCCTGAAGCTTTCTTT. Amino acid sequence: CASSYSYTEPEAFF.

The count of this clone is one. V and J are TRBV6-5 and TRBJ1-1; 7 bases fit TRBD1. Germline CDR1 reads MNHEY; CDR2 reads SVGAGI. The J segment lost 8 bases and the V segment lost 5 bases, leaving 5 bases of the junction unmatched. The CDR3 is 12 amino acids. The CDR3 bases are TGTGCCAGCAGTCGACAGGGATCAGAAGCTTTCTTT. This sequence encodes CASSRQGSEAFF.

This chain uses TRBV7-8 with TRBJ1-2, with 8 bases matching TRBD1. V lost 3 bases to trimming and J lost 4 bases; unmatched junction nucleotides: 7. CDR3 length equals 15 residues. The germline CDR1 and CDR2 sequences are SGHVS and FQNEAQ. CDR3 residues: CASSFYRQGTYGYTF. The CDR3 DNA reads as TGTGCCAGCAGCTTCTACCGACAGGGGACCTATGGCTACACCTTC.

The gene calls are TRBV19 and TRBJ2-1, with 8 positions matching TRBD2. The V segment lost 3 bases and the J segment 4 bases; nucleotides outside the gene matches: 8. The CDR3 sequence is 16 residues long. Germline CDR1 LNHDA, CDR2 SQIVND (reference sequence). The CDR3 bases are TGTGCCAGTAGTATCAGTGGACTAGCAAAATACAATGAGCAGTTCTTC. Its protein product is CASSISGLAKYNEQFF. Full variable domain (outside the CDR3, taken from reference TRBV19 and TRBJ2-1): DGGITQSPKYLFRKEGQNVTLSCEQNLNHDAMYWYRQDPGQGLRLIYYSQIVNDFQKGDIAEGYSVSREKKESFPLTVTSAQKNPTAFYLCASSISGLAKYNEQFFGPGTRLTVL.

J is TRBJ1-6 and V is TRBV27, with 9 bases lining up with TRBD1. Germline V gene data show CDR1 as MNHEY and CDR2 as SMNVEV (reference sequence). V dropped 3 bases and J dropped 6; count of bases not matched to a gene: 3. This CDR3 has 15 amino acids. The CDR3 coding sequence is TGTGCCAGCAGTTTCCGGGACAGGGTTAATTCACCCCTCCACTTT. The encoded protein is CASSFRDRVNSPLHF.

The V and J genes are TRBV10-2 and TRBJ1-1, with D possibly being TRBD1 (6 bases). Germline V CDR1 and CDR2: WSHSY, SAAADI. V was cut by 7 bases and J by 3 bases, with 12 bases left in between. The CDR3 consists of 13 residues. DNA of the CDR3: TGCGCCAGCATCCGAGGGGGTGACACTGAAGCTTTCTTT. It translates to CASIRGGDTEAFF.

The CDR3 DNA follows: TGTGCCACTTGGGACAGGGCACGTTCACCCCTCCACTTT. As protein: CATWDRARSPLHF. The rearrangement joins TRBV6-5 to TRBJ1-6, with 9 bases identical to TRBD1. Trimming took 10 bases from V and 9 from J; bases not matched to a gene: 7. Germline CDR1 MNHEY, CDR2 SVGAGI. CDR3 length: 13 amino acids.

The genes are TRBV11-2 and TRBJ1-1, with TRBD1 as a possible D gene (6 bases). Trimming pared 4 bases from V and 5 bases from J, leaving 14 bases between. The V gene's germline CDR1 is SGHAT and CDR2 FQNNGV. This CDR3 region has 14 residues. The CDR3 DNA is TGTGCCAGCAGCTCACAGGGTTCTAAGACTGAAGCTTTCTTT. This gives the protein CASSSQGSKTEAFF. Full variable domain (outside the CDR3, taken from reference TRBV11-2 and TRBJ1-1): EAGVAQSPRYKIIEKRQSVAFWCNPISGHATLYWYQQILGQGPKLLIQFQNNGVVDDSQLPKDRFSAERLKGVDSTLKIQPAKLEDSAVYLCASSSQGSKTEAFFGQGTRLTVV.

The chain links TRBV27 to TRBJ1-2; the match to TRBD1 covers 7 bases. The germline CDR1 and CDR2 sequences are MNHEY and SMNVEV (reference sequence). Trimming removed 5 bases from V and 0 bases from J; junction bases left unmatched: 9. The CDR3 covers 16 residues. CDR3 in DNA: TGTGCCAGCAGTCCGTACGGGACAGCAGCTAACTATGGCTACACCTTC. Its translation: CASSPYGTAANYGYTF.

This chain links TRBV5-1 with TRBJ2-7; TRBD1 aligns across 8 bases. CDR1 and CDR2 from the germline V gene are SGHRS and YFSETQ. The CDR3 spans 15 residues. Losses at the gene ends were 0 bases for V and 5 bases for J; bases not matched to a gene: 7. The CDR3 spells CASSLGQGARDEQYF. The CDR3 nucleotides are TGCGCCAGCAGCTTGGGGCAGGGGGCTAGGGACGAGCAGTACTTC.

The DNA of the CDR3 is TGTGCCAGCAGCTTAGGGGCCCGTGAAAAACTGTTTTTT. This encodes CASSLGAREKLFF. V and J are TRBV7-9 and TRBJ1-4; D is unresolved. This CDR3 has 13 amino acids. Germline CDR1 and CDR2: SEHNR and FQNEAQ (reference sequence). Trimming left V 1 base short and J 7 bases short, with 7 bases between. The full variable domain, completed using reference TRBV7-9 and TRBJ1-4, is DTGVSQNPRHKITKRGQNVTFRCDPISEHNRLYWYRQTLGQGPEFLTYFQNEAQLEKSRLLSDRFSAERPKGSFSTLEIQRTEQGDSAMYLCASSLGAREKLFFGSGTQLSVL.

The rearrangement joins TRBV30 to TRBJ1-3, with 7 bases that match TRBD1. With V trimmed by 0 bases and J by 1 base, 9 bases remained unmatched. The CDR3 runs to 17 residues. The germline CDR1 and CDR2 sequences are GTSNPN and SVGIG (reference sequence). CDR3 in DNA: TGTGCCTGGAGTGTCACAGGGGTAAGAGGTTCTGGAAACACCATATATTTT. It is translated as CAWSVTGVRGSGNTIYF.

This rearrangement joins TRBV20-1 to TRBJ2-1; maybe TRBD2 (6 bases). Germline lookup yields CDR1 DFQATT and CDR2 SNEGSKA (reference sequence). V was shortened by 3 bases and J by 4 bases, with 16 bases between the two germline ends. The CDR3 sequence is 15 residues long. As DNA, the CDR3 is TGCAGTGCTAGTTACGGGAGTGTCAGATACAATGAGCAGTTCTTC. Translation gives CSASYGSVRYNEQFF.

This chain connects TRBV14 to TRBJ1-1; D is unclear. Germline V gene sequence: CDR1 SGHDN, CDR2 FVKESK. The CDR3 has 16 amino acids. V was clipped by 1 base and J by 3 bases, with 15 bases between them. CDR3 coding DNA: TGTGCCAGCAGCCAAGCCCACAACGGGTGGGACACTGAAGCTTTCTTT. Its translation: CASSQAHNGWDTEAFF. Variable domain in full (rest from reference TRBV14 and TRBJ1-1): EAGVTQFPSHSVIEKGQTVTLRCDPISGHDNLYWYRRVMGKEIKFLLHFVKESKQDESGMPNNRFLAERTGGTYSTLKVQPAELEDSGVYFCASSQAHNGWDTEAFFGQGTRLTVV.

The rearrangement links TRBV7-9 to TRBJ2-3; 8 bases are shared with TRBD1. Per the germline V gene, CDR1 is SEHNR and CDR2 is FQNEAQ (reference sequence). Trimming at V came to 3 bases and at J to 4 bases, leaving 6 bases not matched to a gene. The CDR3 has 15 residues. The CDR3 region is CASSFYRGMADTQYF. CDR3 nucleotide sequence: TGTGCCAGCAGCTTCTACAGGGGGATGGCAGATACGCAGTATTTT.

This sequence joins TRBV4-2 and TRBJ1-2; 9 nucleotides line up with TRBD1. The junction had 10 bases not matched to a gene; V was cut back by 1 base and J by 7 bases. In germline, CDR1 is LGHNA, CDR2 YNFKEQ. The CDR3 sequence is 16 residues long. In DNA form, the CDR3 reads TGTGCCAGCAGCCAAGTGTCCACAGGGGGCGTGGGTGGCTACACCTTC. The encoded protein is CASSQVSTGGVGGYTF.